Here is one TCR beta chain with its context. Germline assignment: CDR1 LGHNA and CDR2 YSLEER. CDR3 size: 16 residues. After removal of 0 bases from V and 6 bases from J, the junction contained 7 bases not matched to a gene. Only in-frame clones appear in the TCRdb table, and some are missing; sequencing was by immunoSEQ multiplex PCR. The sample has over a million clones; 60% to 80% are singletons. This entry belongs to a study of shared clonotypes between healthy human individuals. The chain combines TRBV4-3 with TRBJ2-2; 7 bases are a match to TRBD1. The sample was memory CD4+ T cells sorted from blood. The subset denotes: CD45RA-negative fraction. The sequence was collected from a man in his late teens or twenties in good health. CDR3 region: CASSQDRNRGSGELFF. For the CDR3, the DNA is TGCGCCAGCAGCCAAGATAGGAACAGGGGATCCGGGGAGCTGTTTTTT.